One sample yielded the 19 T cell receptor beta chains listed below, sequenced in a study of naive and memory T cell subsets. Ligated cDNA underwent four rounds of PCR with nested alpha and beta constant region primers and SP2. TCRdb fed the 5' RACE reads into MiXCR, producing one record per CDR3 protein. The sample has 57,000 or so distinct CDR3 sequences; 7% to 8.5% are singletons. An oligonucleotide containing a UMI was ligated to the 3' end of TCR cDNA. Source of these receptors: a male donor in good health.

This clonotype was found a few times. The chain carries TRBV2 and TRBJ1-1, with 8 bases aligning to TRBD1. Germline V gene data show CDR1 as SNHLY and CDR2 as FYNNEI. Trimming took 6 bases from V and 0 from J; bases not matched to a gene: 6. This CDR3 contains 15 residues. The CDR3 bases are TGTGCCAGCAGATTGACAGGGGCGATGAACACTGAAGCTTTCTTT. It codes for CASRLTGAMNTEAFF.

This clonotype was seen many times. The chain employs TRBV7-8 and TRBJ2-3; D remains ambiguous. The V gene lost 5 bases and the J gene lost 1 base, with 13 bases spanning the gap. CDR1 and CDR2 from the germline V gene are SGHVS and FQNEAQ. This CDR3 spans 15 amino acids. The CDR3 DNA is TGTGCCAGCAGCCCCCGTGGTGCGGGCACAGATACGCAGTATTTT. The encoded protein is CASSPRGAGTDTQYF.

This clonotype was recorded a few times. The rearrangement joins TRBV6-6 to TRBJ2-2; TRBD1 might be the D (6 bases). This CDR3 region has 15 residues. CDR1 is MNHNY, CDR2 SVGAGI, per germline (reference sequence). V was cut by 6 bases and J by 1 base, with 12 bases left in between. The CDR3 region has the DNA TGTGCCAGCAGCCATGGGACACTGAACACCGGGGAGCTGTTTTTT. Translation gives CASSHGTLNTGELFF.

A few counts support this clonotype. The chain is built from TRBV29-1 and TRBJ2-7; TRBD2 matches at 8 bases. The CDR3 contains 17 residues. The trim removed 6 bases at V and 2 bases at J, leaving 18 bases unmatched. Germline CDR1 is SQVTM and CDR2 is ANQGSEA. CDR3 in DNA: TGCAGCGTAGGGGGGCAGAGCGGGAGCCCCCCGGCCTACGAGCAGTACTTC. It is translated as CSVGGQSGSPPAYEQYF.

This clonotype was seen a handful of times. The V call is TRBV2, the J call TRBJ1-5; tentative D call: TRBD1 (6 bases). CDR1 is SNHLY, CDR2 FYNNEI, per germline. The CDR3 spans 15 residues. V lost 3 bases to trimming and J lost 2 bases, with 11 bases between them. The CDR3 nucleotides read TGTGCCAGCAGTGACCCAGGGGTGGGCAATCAGCCCCAGCATTTT. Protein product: CASSDPGVGNQPQHF.

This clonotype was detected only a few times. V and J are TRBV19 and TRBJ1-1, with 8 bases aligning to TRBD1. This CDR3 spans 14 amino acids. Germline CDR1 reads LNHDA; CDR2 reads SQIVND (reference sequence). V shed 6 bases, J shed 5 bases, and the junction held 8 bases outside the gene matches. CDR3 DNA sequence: TGTGCCAGTAGACACCGAACAGGGGGGACTGAAGCTTTCTTT. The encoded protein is CASRHRTGGTEAFF.

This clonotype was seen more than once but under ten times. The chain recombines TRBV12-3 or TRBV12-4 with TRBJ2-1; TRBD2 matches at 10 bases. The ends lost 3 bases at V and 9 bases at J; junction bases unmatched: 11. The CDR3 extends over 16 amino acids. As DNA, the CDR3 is TGTGCCAGCAGTTTCGGTGTCGGCCTAGCGGGAGTTGAGCAGTTCTTC. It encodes CASSFGVGLAGVEQFF.

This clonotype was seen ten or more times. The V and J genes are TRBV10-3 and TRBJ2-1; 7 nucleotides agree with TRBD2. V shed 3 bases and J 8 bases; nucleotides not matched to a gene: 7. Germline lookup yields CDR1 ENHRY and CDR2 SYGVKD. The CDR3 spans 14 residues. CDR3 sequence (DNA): TGTGCCATCAGTGACGAGGGAGGGCTCGATGAGCAGTTCTTC. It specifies CAISDEGGLDEQFF.

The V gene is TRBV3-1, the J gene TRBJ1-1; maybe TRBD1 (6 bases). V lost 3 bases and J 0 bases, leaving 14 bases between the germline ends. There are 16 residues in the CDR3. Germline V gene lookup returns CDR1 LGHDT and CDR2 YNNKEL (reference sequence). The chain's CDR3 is CASSQAYRDMNTEAFF. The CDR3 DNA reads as TGTGCCAGCAGCCAGGCGTACAGGGACATGAACACTGAAGCTTTCTTT.

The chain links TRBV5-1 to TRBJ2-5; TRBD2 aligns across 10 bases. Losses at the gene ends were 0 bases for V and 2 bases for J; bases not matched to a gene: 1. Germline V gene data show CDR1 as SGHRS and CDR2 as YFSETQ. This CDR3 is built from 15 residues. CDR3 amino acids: CASSLAAGGQETQYF. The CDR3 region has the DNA TGCGCCAGCAGCTTGGCAGCGGGAGGGCAAGAGACCCAGTACTTC.

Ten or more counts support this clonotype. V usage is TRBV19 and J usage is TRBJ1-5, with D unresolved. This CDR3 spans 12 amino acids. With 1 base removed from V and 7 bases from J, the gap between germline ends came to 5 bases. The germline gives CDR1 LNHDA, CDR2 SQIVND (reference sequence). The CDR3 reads CASSIGGQPQHF. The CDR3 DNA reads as TGTGCCAGTAGTATAGGTGGCCAGCCCCAGCATTTT.

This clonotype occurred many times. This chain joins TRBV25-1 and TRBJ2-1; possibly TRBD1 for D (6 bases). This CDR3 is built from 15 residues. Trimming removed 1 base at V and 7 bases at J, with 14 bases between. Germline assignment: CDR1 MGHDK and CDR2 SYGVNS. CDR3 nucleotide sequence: TGTGCCAGCAGTGAATTCAGGGGCGAGTTTAATGAGCAGTTCTTC. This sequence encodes CASSEFRGEFNEQFF.

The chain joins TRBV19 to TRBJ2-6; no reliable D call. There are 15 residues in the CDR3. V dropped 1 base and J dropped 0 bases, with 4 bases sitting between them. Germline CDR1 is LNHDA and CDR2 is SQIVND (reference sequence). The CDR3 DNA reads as TGTGCCAGTAGTATAGTGCCCTCTGGGGCCAACGTCCTGACTTTC. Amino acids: CASSIVPSGANVLTF.

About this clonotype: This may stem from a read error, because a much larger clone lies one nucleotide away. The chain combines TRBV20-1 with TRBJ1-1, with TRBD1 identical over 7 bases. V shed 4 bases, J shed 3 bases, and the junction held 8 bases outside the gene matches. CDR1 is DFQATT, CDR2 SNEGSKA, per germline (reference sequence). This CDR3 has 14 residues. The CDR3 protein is CSATGQVCDTEAFF. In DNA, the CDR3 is TGCAGTGCTACCGGACAGGTGTGTGACACTGAAGCTTTCTTT.

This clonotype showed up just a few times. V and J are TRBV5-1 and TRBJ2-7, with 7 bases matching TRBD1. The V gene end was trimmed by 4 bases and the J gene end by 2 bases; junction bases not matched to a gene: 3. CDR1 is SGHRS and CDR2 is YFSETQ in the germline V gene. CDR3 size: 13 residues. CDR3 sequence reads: CASSQGDTYEQYF. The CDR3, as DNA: TGCGCCAGCAGCCAGGGGGACACCTACGAGCAGTACTTC. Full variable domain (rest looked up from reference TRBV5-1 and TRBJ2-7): KAGVTQTPRYLIKTRGQQVTLSCSPISGHRSVSWYQQTPGQGLQFLFEYFSETQRNKGNFPGRFSGRQFSNSRSEMNVSTLELGDSALYLCASSQGDTYEQYFGPGTRLTVT.

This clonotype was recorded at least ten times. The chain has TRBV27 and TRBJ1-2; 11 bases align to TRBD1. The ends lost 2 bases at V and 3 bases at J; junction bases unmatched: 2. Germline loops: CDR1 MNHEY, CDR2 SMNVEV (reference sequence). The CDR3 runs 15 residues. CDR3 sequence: CASSLKDRGHYGYTF. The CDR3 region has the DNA TGTGCCAGCAGTTTAAAGGACAGGGGGCACTATGGCTACACCTTC.

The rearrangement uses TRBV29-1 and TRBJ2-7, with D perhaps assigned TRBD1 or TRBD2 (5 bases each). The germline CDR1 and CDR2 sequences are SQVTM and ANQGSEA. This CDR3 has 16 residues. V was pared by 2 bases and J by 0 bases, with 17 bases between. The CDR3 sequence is CSVETLAGTNSYEQYF. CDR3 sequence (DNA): TGCAGCGTTGAAACTCTCGCCGGGACGAACTCCTACGAGCAGTACTTC.

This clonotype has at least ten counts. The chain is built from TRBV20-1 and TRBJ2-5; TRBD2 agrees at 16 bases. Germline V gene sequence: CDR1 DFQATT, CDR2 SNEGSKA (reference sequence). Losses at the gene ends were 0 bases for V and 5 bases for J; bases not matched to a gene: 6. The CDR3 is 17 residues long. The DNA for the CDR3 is TGCAGTGCTAGAGATGAGGGACTAGCGGGAGGGCCGGAGACCCAGTACTTC. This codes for CSARDEGLAGGPETQYF.

CDR3 nucleotides: TGTGCCAGCAGCTTGTTGGCAGGGAGGCCTGGGGCCAACGTCCTGACTTTC. Translation gives CASSLLAGRPGANVLTF. V is TRBV5-5 and J is TRBJ2-6, with a possible D match to TRBD2 (6 bases). CDR1 SGHKS and CDR2 YYEKEE come from the germline V gene (reference sequence). V gave up 1 base and J gave up 2 bases, with 13 bases separating them. The length of the CDR3 is 17 residues. Variable domain in full (rest from reference TRBV5-5 and TRBJ2-6): DAGVTQSPTHLIKTRGQQVTLRCSPISGHKSVSWYQQVLGQGPQFIFQYYEKEERGRGNFPDRFSARQFPNYSSELNVNALLLGDSALYLCASSLLAGRPGANVLTFGAGSRLTVL.